What follows describes a single T cell receptor beta chain. The data stem from a study of T-cell memory formation after mild COVID-19. TCRdb analysed the 5' RACE reads with MiXCR anew, one entry per CDR3 protein. The table includes about 560,000 distinct CDR3 sequences, roughly a fifth detected once. The ends were cut back, 6 bases at V and 0 bases at J, with 9 bases in the middle. The CDR3 runs 15 residues. Germline-derived CDR1 and CDR2 are SGHTA and FQGNSA. V and J are TRBV7-2 and TRBJ2-6; D gene uncertain. The receptor comes from an adult woman who had mild COVID-19 (a few samples of this study predate the infection). Cell type and time point are not known. The source material was PBMCs or a T cell subset sorted from them (not recorded which). The DNA of the CDR3 is TGTGCCAGCAGACTTCTAGACTCTGGGGCCAACGTCCTGACTTTC. Translating it yields CASRLLDSGANVLTF.